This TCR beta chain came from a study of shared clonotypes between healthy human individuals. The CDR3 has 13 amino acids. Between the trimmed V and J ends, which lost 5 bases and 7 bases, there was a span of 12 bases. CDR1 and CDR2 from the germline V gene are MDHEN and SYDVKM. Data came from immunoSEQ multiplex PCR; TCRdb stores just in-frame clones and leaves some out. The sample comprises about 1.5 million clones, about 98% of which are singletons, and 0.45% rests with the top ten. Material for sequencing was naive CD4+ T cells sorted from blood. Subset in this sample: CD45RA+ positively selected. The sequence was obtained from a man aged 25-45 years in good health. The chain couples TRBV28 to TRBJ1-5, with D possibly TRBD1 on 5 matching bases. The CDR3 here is CASSRDVVQPQHF. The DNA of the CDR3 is TGTGCCAGCAGTCGGGACGTCGTCCAGCCCCAGCATTTT.